The present T cell receptor beta chain was sequenced within a study of blood T cell repertoires in COVID-19. The assay was immunoSEQ multiplex PCR, and TCRdb's table has in-frame clones only and misses some. This repertoire shows about 120,000 clones, roughly nine tenths found once; its top ten account for about 4.6%. This TCR was sampled from a man in his sixties with COVID-19, enrolled during active disease. Sequenced input: peripheral blood.

CDR3 nucleotide sequence: TGCGCCAGCAGCAAAGGGACAGACACAACTAATGAAAAACTGTTTTTT. Translation: CASSKGTDTTNEKLFF. The chain links TRBV5-1 to TRBJ1-4, with TRBD1 matching 7 bases. V lost 4 bases to trimming and J lost 0 bases; unmatched junction nucleotides: 6. Germline values: CDR1 SGHRS, CDR2 YFSETQ. The CDR3 totals 16 residues.